Listed here is a single TCR beta chain. What it recognizes is unknown. At the DNA level, this CDR3 is encoded by other sequences in the same sample as well. This sample was included in a study of CD8+ T cells in alopecia areata. Study summary: Tofacitinib therapy took 6 to 18 months; 6 months off drug came after. Regarding the study as a whole: Possibly because of HLA-related factors, TCR sharing was less clear across patients than in mice.

CDR1 LGHNA and CDR2 YSLEER come from the germline V gene. The CDR3 extends over 14 amino acids. V was shortened by 0 bases and J by 5 bases, with 7 bases between the two germline ends. The sample's treatment: oral pan-JAK inhibitor, 5-10 mg twice daily. RNA was isolated and reverse transcribed to cDNA, the sequencing template. The table came from immunoSEQ multiplex PCR; TCRdb's copy has only in-frame clones and leaves some out. This sample yields fewer than 250,000 clones, of which 60% are seen a single time; around 0.92% belongs to the top ten. The sequences come from CD4+ T cells sorted from blood, collected at week 24, from a patient treated with tofacitinib. The TCR originated in a human donor with alopecia areata. J is TRBJ2-2 and V is TRBV4-3; D might be TRBD1 (6 bases). CDR3 sequence (DNA): TGCGCCAGCAGCCAAGAGAGGGGGACCGGGGAGCTGTTTTTT. Its protein product is CASSQERGTGELFF.